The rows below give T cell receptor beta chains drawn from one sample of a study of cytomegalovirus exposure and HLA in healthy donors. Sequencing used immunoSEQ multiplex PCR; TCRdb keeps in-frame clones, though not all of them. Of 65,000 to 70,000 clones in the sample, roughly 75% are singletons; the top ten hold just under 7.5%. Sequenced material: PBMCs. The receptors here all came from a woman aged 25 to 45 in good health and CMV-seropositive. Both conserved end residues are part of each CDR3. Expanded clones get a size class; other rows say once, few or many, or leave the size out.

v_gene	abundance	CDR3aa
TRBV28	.	CASSSFSGDSDGYTF
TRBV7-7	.	CASSLERGGTDTQYF
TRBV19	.	CASSQGQGPDTGELFF
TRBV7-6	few	CASSLGDTEQYF
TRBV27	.	CASSPPFRERTDTQYF
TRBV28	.	CASSFLYGYTF
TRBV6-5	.	CASSRQGDYGYTF
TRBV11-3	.	CASSQTATGELFF
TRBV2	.	CASSAVEGRKAFF
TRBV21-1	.	CASSKVMEQGSGNTIYF
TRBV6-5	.	CASSYGGTDTQYF
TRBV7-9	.	CASRRTSGSFHEQFF
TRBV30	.	CAVSRGAYEQYF
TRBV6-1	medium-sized	CASRPGTRAYEQYF
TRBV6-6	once	CASNKGQTTNYGYTF
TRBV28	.	CASSSPGTGEQPQHF
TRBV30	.	CAWSFRLAGVRETQYF
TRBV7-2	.	CASTLDTGGALTDTQYF
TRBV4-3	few	CASSQVHSSYEQYF
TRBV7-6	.	CASSLVGTDTQYF
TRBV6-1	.	CASSDRLAGEGYEQYF
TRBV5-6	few	CASSSPGTSTDTQYF
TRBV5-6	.	CASSFGTGITGELFF
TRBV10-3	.	CAISELDEKLFF
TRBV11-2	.	CASSFHGQLNTEAFF
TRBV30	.	CAWSVSGRRTDTQYF
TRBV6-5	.	CASSSTLGEGGEKLFF
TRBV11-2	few	CASSLDRGGEKLFF
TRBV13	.	CASSQAYGYTF
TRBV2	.	CASSDRTVGEKLFF
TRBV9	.	CASKRDGETQYF
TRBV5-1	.	CASSLGGQTGNTIYF
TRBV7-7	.	CASSFSVTGELFF
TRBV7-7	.	CASSLAGGGNEQFF
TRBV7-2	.	CASSPGTSGFREQFF
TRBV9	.	CASSVVGTRDETQYF
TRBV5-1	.	CASSSSGGVDTQYF
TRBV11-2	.	CASSLGQGTIREQFF